This is a list of T cell receptor beta chains from one sample in a study of blood T cell repertoires in COVID-19. TCRdb keeps only in-frame clones here, not all; method: immunoSEQ multiplex PCR. Of 110,000 to 150,000 clones in the sample, over 75% are singletons; the top ten hold about 1.8%. The sequenced sample was peripheral blood. The origin of the receptors is a woman between 45 and 65 years old with acute or convalescent COVID-19. CDR3s include the opening cysteine and the closing phenylalanine or tryptophan. Fields, in order: CDR3 protein, CDR3 DNA, CDR3 length, V gene, clone size, D gene, J gene. The D gene is left open where the match is weak. For some rows the clone size is stated as once, few or many, or as a class when expanded; others skip it.

CASSLWDRGASGVSTDTQYF TGTGCCAGCAGCTTATGGGACAGGGGGGCTAGCGGGGTTAGCACAGATACGCAGTATTTT 20 TRBV7-8 NA TRBD1 TRBJ2-3
CASSQGGVRDSYEQYF TGCGCCAGCAGCCAAGGCGGCGTCAGGGACTCCTACGAGCAGTACTTC 16 TRBV4-1 NA NA TRBJ2-7
CASSTSGTSGGATDTQYF TGTGCCAGTAGTACATCCGGGACTAGCGGGGGGGCAACAGATACGCAGTATTTT 18 TRBV19 NA TRBD2 TRBJ2-3
CASSPTGTSQGQQYF TGTGCCAGCAGCCCCACCGGGACTAGCCAAGGACAGCAGTACTTC 15 TRBV9 once TRBD2 TRBJ2-7
CASSSRGAGYYGYTF TGTGCCAGCAGCTCAAGAGGCGCAGGGTATTATGGCTACACCTTC 15 TRBV7-8 NA NA TRBJ1-2
CASSPIFLAGGGETQYF TGTGCCAGCAGCCCCATTTTTCTAGCGGGAGGCGGAGAGACCCAGTACTTC 17 TRBV14 NA TRBD2 TRBJ2-5
CASSSGTARTEAFF TGCGCCAGCAGCTCCGGGACAGCGAGGACTGAAGCTTTCTTT 14 TRBV5-1 NA TRBD1 TRBJ1-1
CASSEGGTDIRPQHF TGTGCCAGCAGTGAAGGGGGGACAGACATAAGGCCCCAGCATTTT 15 TRBV25-1 NA TRBD1 TRBJ1-5
CASRIKRSGAQYF TGTGCCAGCAGAATAAAAAGGAGCGGGGCCCAGTACTTC 13 TRBV28 NA TRBD2 TRBJ2-5
CASSVDSSAYNEQFF TGTGCCAGCAGCGTAGATTCTAGCGCTTACAATGAGCAGTTCTTC 15 TRBV9 once NA TRBJ2-1
CASSEGGNTEAFF TGTGCCAGCAGCGAGGGAGGGAACACTGAAGCTTTCTTT 13 TRBV7-9 NA NA TRBJ1-1
CASGDSLQETQYF TGTGCCAGCGGGGACAGCCTTCAAGAGACCCAGTACTTC 13 TRBV12-3/TRBV12-4 NA TRBD1 TRBJ2-5
CASSEQGIPYNEQFF TGTGCCAGCAGTGAACAGGGCATACCCTACAATGAGCAGTTCTTC 15 TRBV6-1 NA NA TRBJ2-1
CSVGGTGYGYTF TGCAGCGTTGGAGGGACAGGCTATGGCTACACCTTC 12 TRBV29-1 NA TRBD1 TRBJ1-2
CASSGTGTNTEAFF TGCGCCAGCAGTGGGACAGGAACGAACACTGAAGCTTTCTTT 14 TRBV23-1 few TRBD1 TRBJ1-1
CASSPWGRNQPQHF TGTGCCAGCAGCCCCTGGGGCCGCAATCAGCCCCAGCATTTT 14 TRBV6-5 few NA TRBJ1-5
CASDGRALSPLHF TGTGCCAGCGACGGCAGGGCACTTTCACCCCTCCACTTT 13 TRBV28 NA NA TRBJ1-6
CASSQFGQGAYNEQFF TGTGCCAGCAGCCAGTTTGGGCAGGGGGCCTACAATGAGCAGTTCTTC 16 TRBV14 NA TRBD1 TRBJ2-1
CASRLAGDTGELFF TGCGCCAGCAGACTAGCGGGAGATACCGGGGAGCTGTTTTTT 14 TRBV10-1 NA TRBD2 TRBJ2-2
CASSQVTGNYEQYF TGTGCCAGCAGCCAAGTTACAGGGAACTACGAGCAGTACTTC 14 TRBV3-1/TRBV3-2 once NA TRBJ2-7
CASSLNSGQQRSGANVLTF TGCGCCAGCAGCTTAAATTCAGGACAGCAACGCTCTGGGGCCAACGTCCTGACTTTC 19 TRBV5-1 NA NA TRBJ2-6
CASKDRVGQPQHF TGTGCCAGCAAGGACAGGGTCGGTCAGCCCCAGCATTTT 13 TRBV28 NA TRBD1 TRBJ1-5
CASRWDRNEKLFF TGTGCCAGCAGATGGGACAGGAATGAAAAACTGTTTTTT 13 TRBV2 NA TRBD1 TRBJ1-4
CAWSPLTGRPGANVLTF TGTGCCTGGAGTCCCCTGACAGGGAGGCCTGGGGCCAACGTCCTGACTTTC 17 TRBV30 NA NA TRBJ2-6
CASSQEGAGRGYTF TGTGCCAGCAGCCAAGAAGGGGCAGGGCGGGGCTACACCTTC 14 TRBV4-2 NA NA TRBJ1-2
CASSPPGQGSSGANVLTF TGTGCCAGCTCACCTCCGGGACAGGGGTCCTCTGGGGCCAACGTCCTGACTTTC 18 TRBV18 NA TRBD1 TRBJ2-6
CASSLRVAGSGEQYF TGTGCCAGCAGCTTGAGGGTAGCGGGATCGGGGGAGCAGTACTTC 15 TRBV5-8 NA TRBD2 TRBJ2-7
CASSLSGQGGNEQFF TGTGCCAGCAGCTTATCAGGACAGGGGGGAAATGAGCAGTTCTTC 15 TRBV7-9 once TRBD1 TRBJ2-1
CASSPRTRINAAFF TGTGCCAGCAGCCCAAGGACAAGAATAAATGCGGCTTTCTTT 14 TRBV7-8 NA NA TRBJ1-1
CASSLGLAGPVFKNIQYF TGTGCCAGCAGCCTGGGACTAGCGGGACCCGTATTCAAAAACATTCAGTACTTC 18 TRBV7-9 NA TRBD2 TRBJ2-4
CASSLGGAEAFF TGTGCCAGCAGCTTAGGGGGGGCTGAAGCTTTCTTT 12 TRBV7-3 once NA TRBJ1-1
CASSQAKGGEQYF TGCGCCAGCAGCCAAGCAAAGGGAGGAGAGCAGTACTTC 13 TRBV4-1 NA NA TRBJ2-7
CSASRAGYMNTEAFF TGCAGTGCTAGTAGGGCGGGGTACATGAACACTGAAGCTTTCTTT 15 TRBV20-1 NA NA TRBJ1-1
CASSLTGVYNEQFF TGTGCCAGCAGTTTGACAGGGGTCTACAATGAGCAGTTCTTC 14 TRBV2 NA TRBD1 TRBJ2-1
CASSFSGSWQPQHF TGTGCCAGCAGTTTTTCGGGGAGTTGGCAGCCCCAGCATTTT 14 TRBV27 NA NA TRBJ1-5
CASSQAASGGAYNEQFF TGTGCCAGCAGCCAAGCCGCTAGCGGGGGGGCTTACAATGAGCAGTTCTTC 17 TRBV3-1/TRBV3-2 NA TRBD2 TRBJ2-1
CASLGRGADSTQETQYF TGCGCCAGCTTGGGGCGGGGGGCAGACAGTACCCAAGAGACCCAGTACTTC 17 TRBV5-1 NA TRBD2 TRBJ2-5
CASSLNRDHTEAFF TGCGCCAGCAGCTTAAACAGGGATCACACTGAAGCTTTCTTT 14 TRBV5-1 NA NA TRBJ1-1
CASSLDQGFSQPQHF TGTGCCAGCAGCTTAGACCAGGGTTTCTCTCAGCCCCAGCATTTT 15 TRBV7-6 NA NA TRBJ1-5
CASSFEDRGLGTDTQYF TGCGCCAGCAGCTTCGAGGACAGGGGGCTGGGCACAGATACGCAGTATTTT 17 TRBV5-1 NA TRBD1 TRBJ2-3
CASSLANRERGNQPQHF TGTGCCAGCAGCTTAGCTAACAGGGAGAGGGGCAATCAGCCCCAGCATTTT 17 TRBV7-9 NA NA TRBJ1-5
CASSRPGGDNEQFF TGTGCCAGCAGTCGACCGGGGGGCGACAATGAGCAGTTCTTC 14 TRBV11-3 NA NA TRBJ2-1
CASSFLGLGGETQYF TGTGCCAGCAGCTTTCTGGGGCTGGGTGGAGAGACCCAGTACTTC 15 TRBV5-6 NA NA TRBJ2-5
CASSLWESPNSGNTIYF TGTGCCAGCAGCCTTTGGGAGTCGCCTAATTCTGGAAACACCATATATTTT 17 TRBV5-5 NA NA TRBJ1-3
CASSVSGADALPYGYTF TGTGCCAGCAGCGTAAGTGGGGCAGATGCTCTCCCATATGGCTACACCTTC 17 TRBV9 NA NA TRBJ1-2
CASSAGGARHYEQYF TGCGCCAGCAGCGCGGGGGGCGCGAGGCACTACGAGCAGTACTTC 15 TRBV5-1 NA TRBD2 TRBJ2-7
CASSRPGLAKNIQYF TGTGCCAGCAGCCGCCCAGGGTTGGCCAAAAACATTCAGTACTTC 15 TRBV7-9 NA NA TRBJ2-4
CASSLPAGGETQYF TGCGCCAGCAGCTTACCAGCGGGGGGGGAGACCCAGTACTTC 14 TRBV5-1 NA TRBD2 TRBJ2-5
CASSPGRPWNEQFF TGTGCCAGCAGTCCGGGGAGGCCCTGGAATGAGCAGTTCTTC 14 TRBV2 NA NA TRBJ2-1
CASRGQGIMNTEAFF TGTGCCAGCAGAGGGCAGGGGATTATGAACACTGAAGCTTTCTTT 15 TRBV13 NA NA TRBJ1-1
CASVRLAGSEQFF TGTGCCAGCGTCAGACTAGCGGGAAGTGAGCAGTTCTTC 13 TRBV2 NA TRBD2 TRBJ2-1
CASSPWGTSSGNTIYF TGTGCCAGCTCCCCCTGGGGGACTTCCTCTGGAAACACCATATATTTT 16 TRBV7-9 NA NA TRBJ1-3
CASVRDRGNTEAFF TGTGCCAGCGTCCGGGACAGGGGAAACACTGAAGCTTTCTTT 14 TRBV2 NA TRBD1 TRBJ1-1
CASSLGGTGTDTQYF TGTGCCAGCAGCTTAGGAGGCACGGGCACAGATACGCAGTATTTT 15 TRBV11-1 NA NA TRBJ2-3
CASTPGQGYEQYF TGTGCCAGTACCCCGGGACAGGGCTACGAGCAGTACTTC 13 TRBV19 NA TRBD1 TRBJ2-7